The 12 T cell receptor beta chains listed next were all sequenced from one sample in a study of blood T cell repertoires in COVID-19. Sequenced by immunoSEQ multiplex PCR; TCRdb stores in-frame clones only, minus some. This table has some 80,000 clones, just over 85% appearing once. Input material: peripheral blood. These receptors all stem from a woman older than 75 in a cohort sampled during active or convalescent COVID-19.

The chain carries TRBV5-4 and TRBJ2-2, with D possibly matching TRBD2 (6 bases). The CDR3 is 15 residues long. Trimming shortened V by 0 bases and J by 6 bases, and 12 bases separated the two germline ends. Germline CDR1 is SGHNT and CDR2 is YYREEE (reference sequence). The CDR3 reads CASSLGGGMPGELFF. The CDR3, as DNA: TGTGCCAGCAGCTTGGGTGGCGGGATGCCCGGGGAGCTGTTTTTT.

The V gene is TRBV25-1, the J gene TRBJ1-5; D uncertain. CDR3 length: 15 amino acids. V was clipped by 7 bases and J by 5 bases, with 18 bases between them. Germline V lookup: CDR1 MGHDK, CDR2 SYGVNS. The CDR3, as DNA: TGTGCCAGCAACGGCCAGAGGCCGAGCCATCAGCCCCAGCATTTT. Protein: CASNGQRPSHQPQHF.

In regard to this clone: Since a much larger clone is just one base distant, this may be a read error. The gene calls are TRBV6-1 and TRBJ1-1, with D possibly TRBD1 on 5 matching bases. The CDR3 has 15 residues. Germline V CDR1 and CDR2: MNHNS, SASEGT. The V end lost 3 bases, the J end lost 2 bases, and 13 bases lay between the germline ends. The CDR3 spells CASSDKWRGNTEAFF. The DNA for the CDR3 is TGTGCCAGCAGTGACAAATGGAGGGGCAACACTGAAGCTTTCTTT.

This sequence joins TRBV6-1 and TRBJ2-2; D might be TRBD2 (6 bases). Trimming stripped 4 bases from V and 7 bases from J, with 19 bases between. There are 16 residues in the CDR3. CDR1 is MNHNS and CDR2 is SASEGT in the germline V gene. The CDR3 sequence is CASSGRVLLGGGELFF. The CDR3 DNA sequence: TGTGCCAGCAGTGGGAGAGTGTTATTGGGGGGCGGGGAGCTGTTTTTT.

The CDR3 nucleotides are TGTGCCAGCAGCCCTCCCAGCGGGACAGGGAGTTCACCCCTCCACTTT. Its translation is CASSPPSGTGSSPLHF. The chain recombines TRBV7-9 with TRBJ1-6; 9 bases line up with TRBD1. Germline CDR1 is SEHNR and CDR2 is FQNEAQ (reference sequence). The CDR3 sequence is 16 residues long. Trimming at V came to 5 bases and at J to 9 bases, leaving 11 bases not matched to a gene. The entire variable domain, with the rest obtained from reference TRBV7-9 and TRBJ1-6, is as follows: DTGVSQNPRHKITKRGQNVTFRCDPISEHNRLYWYRQTLGQGPEFLTYFQNEAQLEKSRLLSDRFSAERPKGSFSTLEIQRTEQGDSAMYLCASSPPSGTGSSPLHFGNGTRLTVT.

The rearrangement links TRBV5-6 to TRBJ2-3; D is possibly TRBD2 (6 bases). This CDR3 comprises 15 residues. Germline CDR1 SGHDT, CDR2 YYEEEE. Trimming removed 4 bases at V and 2 bases at J, with 14 bases between. DNA for the CDR3: TGTGCCAGCAGCCTGCCGGGACTCCACACAGATACGCAGTATTTT. Amino acids: CASSLPGLHTDTQYF. Looking up the rest from reference TRBV5-6 and TRBJ2-3 gives the full variable domain: DAGVTQSPTHLIKTRGQQVTLRCSPKSGHDTVSWYQQALGQGPQFIFQYYEEEERQRGNFPDRFSGHQFPNYSSELNVNALLLGDSALYLCASSLPGLHTDTQYFGPGTRLTVL.

The chain employs TRBV27 and TRBJ2-7; TRBD1 matches 7 bases. The CDR3 extends over 15 amino acids. After removal of 6 bases from V and 0 bases from J, the junction contained 8 bases not matched to a gene. The V gene's germline CDR1 is MNHEY and CDR2 SMNVEV (reference sequence). Written as DNA, the CDR3 is TGTGCCAGCAGCAGCGACAGGGTCGGCTCCTACGAGCAGTACTTC. It encodes CASSSDRVGSYEQYF.

The chain joins TRBV19 to TRBJ2-7; possibly TRBD2 for D (6 bases). Between the trimmed V and J ends, which lost 7 bases and 1 base, there was a span of 17 bases. Germline assignment: CDR1 LNHDA and CDR2 SQIVND (reference sequence). The CDR3 length is 15 residues. The CDR3 nucleotides read TGTGCCAGTAACGACCAGGGACGGGGGTCCTACGAGCAGTACTTC. This gives the protein CASNDQGRGSYEQYF.

This clone was seen only a few times. The rearrangement links TRBV7-2 to TRBJ1-3; the match to TRBD1 covers 9 bases. The junction had 6 bases not matched to a gene; V was cut back by 5 bases and J by 4 bases. Germline lookup yields CDR1 SGHTA and CDR2 FQGNSA. This CDR3 has 15 amino acids. This chain's CDR3 is CASSPRQGGGNTIYF. In DNA, the CDR3 is TGTGCCAGCAGCCCAAGACAGGGGGGGGGAAACACCATATATTTT.

V gene TRBV7-9 combines with J gene TRBJ1-2; D perhaps matches TRBD1 (5 bases). Looked up from germline, CDR1 is SEHNR and CDR2 is FQNEAQ (reference sequence). The CDR3 contains 15 residues. V was trimmed by 5 bases and J by 4 bases, leaving 17 bases between them. The CDR3 coding sequence is TGTGCCAGCAGCCCTAGCGGGGGAAACACCTATGGCTACACCTTC. This translates into CASSPSGGNTYGYTF.

V usage is TRBV28 and J usage is TRBJ2-1; tentatively, D is TRBD1 (5 bases). CDR1 is MDHEN and CDR2 is SYDVKM in the germline V gene. V shed 6 bases and J shed 3 bases, with 9 bases lying between them. CDR3 length: 13 amino acids. DNA for the CDR3: TGTGCCAGCAGATTGGACAACTACAATGAGCAGTTCTTC. Protein: CASRLDNYNEQFF. Filled out from reference TRBV28 and TRBJ2-1, the complete variable domain reads DVKVTQSSRYLVKRTGEKVFLECVQDMDHENMFWYRQDPGLGLRLIYFSYDVKMKEKGDIPEGYSVSREKKERFSLILESASTNQTSMYLCASRLDNYNEQFFGPGTRLTVL.

The chain couples TRBV10-3 to TRBJ2-5, with a weak D call TRBD2 (5 bases). V gave up 6 bases and J gave up 1 base, with 9 bases separating them. The germline gives CDR1 ENHRY, CDR2 SYGVKD. The CDR3 runs to 13 residues. The CDR3 sequence is CAIRSGIQETQYF. In DNA, the CDR3 is TGTGCCATCAGATCGGGGATCCAAGAGACCCAGTACTTC.